This T cell receptor beta chain was recovered during a study of response to subunit inactivated influenza vaccine. Study findings and constraints: Authors suggested each seasonal flu vaccination may recruit only limited numbers of new T cells.

In germline, CDR1 is DFQATT, CDR2 SNEGSKA (reference sequence). The length of the CDR3 is 12 residues. In this sample, this clonotype turned up a few times. Its specificity is unknown. TCRdb reprocessed the RT-PCR reads with MiXCR, giving one entry per CDR3 protein. The sample consists of more than 400,000 distinct CDR3 sequences, approximately 11% of them appearing once. V gene TRBV20-1 combines with J gene TRBJ2-7; D is perhaps TRBD2 (6 bases). Specimen: PBMCs from blood, collected about 40 days after vaccination. This receptor was obtained from a man aged 50 to 60 who received an inactivated influenza vaccine. DNA for the CDR3: TGCAGCGCCTGGCGGGATACCTACGAGCAGTACTTC. It encodes CSAWRDTYEQYF.